This T cell receptor (beta chain) came from a study of blood T cells in healthy people across ages. This clonotype was detected only once. Its antigen is unidentified. A much larger clone lies a single base off, so this may be a read error. Overall study results and limits: Strong correlation linked observed beta diversity and percent naive T cells.

This CDR3 region has 15 residues. Germline CDR1 reads SGDLS; CDR2 reads YYNGEE. A second PCR, run for about 7 to 11 cycles, used a sample-barcoded 5' primer plus a J-beta primer mix. With 12 random nucleotides, a template-switch adaptor tagged each individual cDNA molecule. MiXCR was run by TCRdb on the 5' RACE reads, yielding one entry per CDR3 protein. This repertoire shows about 1.1 million distinct CDR3 sequences, around two fifths found once; its top ten account for around 13%. Material for sequencing was blood. This sequence was found in a man younger than 30 in good health. The chain recombines TRBV9 with TRBJ2-3; TRBD2 agrees at 7 bases. The CDR3 region has the DNA TGTGCCAGCAGCATAAGCGGGGTTAGCACAGATACGCGGTATTTT. Protein sequence: CASSISGVSTDTRYF.